The 25 T cell receptor beta chains given below trace back to one sample, sequenced in a study of blood T cell repertoires in COVID-19 (dated by TCRdb to 2018 to 2021). The library was generated by the immunoSEQ multiplex PCR assay. This immuneACCESS table, as held by TCRdb, lists in-frame sequences with V and J called but not all clones. Of the missing ones, under half trace to an unresolved V gene in checked studies; the others have no known cause. The sample table lists some 240,000 clones, 80% of them with a count of one. The ten largest clonotypes hold around 13% of the sample. The sequencing sample was made of peripheral blood. All receptors derive from a human donor in a cohort sampled during active COVID-19.

This clone has only a few counts. The rearrangement links TRBV7-9 to TRBJ2-2; D possibly corresponds to TRBD1 (6 bases). The germline CDR1 and CDR2 sequences are SEHNR and FQNEAQ (reference sequence). Trimming removed 2 bases from V and 6 bases from J, with 10 bases in between. This CDR3 contains 14 residues. CDR3 sequence: CASSLSQGPGELFF. The CDR3 DNA follows: TGTGCCAGCAGCTTATCACAGGGCCCCGGGGAGCTGTTTTTT.

The CDR3 is CASSFRQGDEKLFF. As DNA, the CDR3 is TGTGCCAGCAGCTTTAGACAGGGTGACGAAAAACTGTTTTTT. The chain combines TRBV7-9 with TRBJ1-4; 7 positions match TRBD1. CDR3 size: 14 residues. Per the germline V gene, CDR1 is SEHNR and CDR2 is FQNEAQ (reference sequence). V lost 3 bases to trimming and J lost 8 bases; unmatched junction nucleotides: 6.

This clone has a single count. The gene calls are TRBV30 and TRBJ1-4; D is perhaps TRBD1 (6 bases). Looked up from germline, CDR1 is GTSNPN and CDR2 is SVGIG (reference sequence). This CDR3 comprises 13 residues. Trimming took off 7 bases at V and 5 bases at J, with 14 bases between the two ends. In DNA form, the CDR3 reads TGTGCCTTCTCCGGGACACAGAATGAAAAACTGTTTTTT. Protein sequence: CAFSGTQNEKLFF.

The V and J genes are TRBV27 and TRBJ2-1; 7 nucleotides match TRBD2. The CDR3 spans 16 residues. Germline V gives CDR1 MNHEY, CDR2 SMNVEV (reference sequence). J was trimmed by 6 bases and V by 6 bases; bases with no gene match: 14. CDR3 nucleotides: TGTGCCAGCAGCCCAACCAGACTAGCTACCCCCAATGAGCAGTTCTTC. It encodes CASSPTRLATPNEQFF.

The V call is TRBV9, the J call TRBJ1-2; D remains ambiguous. The germline V gene encodes CDR1 SGDLS and CDR2 YYNGEE. V was pared by 4 bases and J by 3 bases, with 13 bases between. This CDR3 has 14 residues. CDR3 protein: CASSSGAGHYGYTF. In nucleotides, the CDR3 is TGTGCCAGCAGCTCCGGCGCGGGTCACTATGGCTACACCTTC. Variable domain in full (rest from reference TRBV9 and TRBJ1-2): DSGVTQTPKHLITATGQRVTLRCSPRSGDLSVYWYQQSLDQGLQFLIQYYNGEERAKGNILERFSAQQFPDLHSELNLSSLELGDSALYFCASSSGAGHYGYTFGSGTRLTVV.

This chain links TRBV7-8 with TRBJ1-4; 7 bases match TRBD1. The CDR3 has 14 residues. V was pared by 5 bases and J by 5 bases, with 5 bases of the junction left unmatched. Germline CDR1 is SGHVS and CDR2 is FQNEAQ. CDR3 region: CASSRDRENEKLFF. The DNA for the CDR3 is TGTGCCAGCAGCCGAGACAGGGAGAATGAAAAACTGTTTTTT.

The chain combines TRBV18 with TRBJ1-2; D is undetermined. Germline-derived CDR1 and CDR2 are KGHSH and LQKENI. CDR3 length: 13 amino acids. V dropped 6 bases and J dropped 6 bases, with 14 bases sitting between them. Here the CDR3 DNA reads TGTGCCAGCTCCCGAACCCTTAGTAATGGCTACACCTTC. Protein product: CASSRTLSNGYTF. The full variable domain, with the rest looked up from reference TRBV18 and TRBJ1-2, is NAGVMQNPRHLVRRRGQEARLRCSPMKGHSHVYWYRQLPEEGLKFMVYLQKENIIDESGMPKERFSAEFPKEGPSILRIQQVVRGDSAAYFCASSRTLSNGYTFGSGTRLTVV.

In nucleotides, the CDR3 is TGCGCCAGCAGCCAGACAGGGGAAATCTACAATGAGCAGTTCTTC. It yields the protein CASSQTGEIYNEQFF. The chain is built from TRBV4-3 and TRBJ2-1, with 8 bases matching TRBD1. J lost 3 bases, V lost 3 bases, and 4 bases had no gene match. The germline V gene encodes CDR1 LGHNA and CDR2 YSLEER. This CDR3 is 15 amino acids long.

This clone was detected only once. The V gene is TRBV25-1, the J gene TRBJ1-1, with D unclear. V was clipped by 4 bases and J by 0 bases, with 6 bases between them. There are 13 residues in the CDR3. Per the germline V gene, CDR1 is MGHDK and CDR2 is SYGVNS. DNA for the CDR3: TGTGCCAGCAGTGGTCACTTGAACACTGAAGCTTTCTTT. This sequence encodes CASSGHLNTEAFF.

The chain has TRBV6-5 and TRBJ1-2; D call uncertain. Per the germline V gene, CDR1 is MNHEY and CDR2 is SVGAGI. CDR3 length equals 15 residues. The germline V and J ends were trimmed by 6 bases and 0 bases, with 14 bases remaining between them. CDR3 region: CASSNEVWSNYGYTF. The CDR3 DNA follows: TGTGCCAGCAGCAACGAGGTTTGGTCTAACTATGGCTACACCTTC.

The chain combines TRBV6-5 with TRBJ2-3, with D uncertain. The CDR3 spans 14 residues. V was shortened by 5 bases and J by 5 bases, with 14 bases between the two germline ends. Germline CDR1 and CDR2: MNHEY and SVGAGI. Here the CDR3 DNA reads TGTGCCAGCAGTCCGTCGACGGGTAGAGATACGCAGTATTTT. It specifies CASSPSTGRDTQYF.

The V call is TRBV10-3, the J call TRBJ2-1, with D maybe TRBD1 (6 bases). Trimming left V 10 bases short and J 6 bases short, with 16 bases between. The CDR3 is 13 residues long. Germline lookup yields CDR1 ENHRY and CDR2 SYGVKD. The CDR3 loop reads CATWGLVVNEQFF. The CDR3 bases are TGTGCCACTTGGGGGCTGGTAGTCAATGAGCAGTTCTTC.

This clone was seen a handful of times. V is TRBV28 and J is TRBJ1-6, with 7 bases identical to TRBD1. This CDR3 is built from 18 residues. V gave up 1 base and J gave up 8 bases; unmatched junction bases: 14. The V gene's germline CDR1 is MDHEN and CDR2 SYDVKM. The CDR3 DNA reads TGTGCCAGCAGTTTATCGGGCCCTACAGGGGTTTCGGATTCACCCCTCCACTTT. This sequence encodes CASSLSGPTGVSDSPLHF.

A remark on this clone: Its ends do not fully match the called genes, so a read error is possible. This chain links TRBV20-1 with TRBJ1-1; no clear D gene. The CDR3 consists of 14 residues. Germline loops: CDR1 DFQATT, CDR2 SNEGSKA (reference sequence). CDR3 in amino acids: CSATDPAGGTEAFF. For the CDR3, the DNA is TGCAGCGCTACTGACCCGGCAGGAGGGACTGAAGCTTTCTTT.

The rearrangement uses TRBV5-5 and TRBJ1-2; 9 nucleotides agree with TRBD1. This CDR3 has 14 residues. The J segment lost 4 bases and the V segment lost 4 bases, leaving 5 bases of the junction unmatched. In germline, CDR1 is SGHKS, CDR2 YYEKEE (reference sequence). The CDR3 protein is CASSLVQGAYGYTF. CDR3 DNA: TGTGCCAGCAGCCTGGTACAGGGGGCCTATGGCTACACCTTC.

The V gene is TRBV27, the J gene TRBJ1-2; 7 nucleotides agree with TRBD1. The V gene end was trimmed by 5 bases and the J gene end by 6 bases; junction bases not matched to a gene: 12. CDR3 length equals 15 residues. CDR1 and CDR2 (germline): MNHEY, SMNVEV (reference sequence). CDR3 nucleotide sequence: TGTGCCAGCAGTCCCATCCCGACAGGGAGAAATGGCTACACCTTC. Protein sequence: CASSPIPTGRNGYTF.

Only a few counts were recorded for this clone. The chain joins TRBV5-8 to TRBJ1-5; D unresolved. Germline CDR1 is SGHTS and CDR2 is YDEGEE. V shed 4 bases and J shed 0 bases, with 11 bases lying between them. The CDR3 length is 15 residues. Here the CDR3 reads CASSRTGFSNQPQHF. CDR3 in DNA: TGTGCCAGCAGCCGGACGGGATTTAGCAATCAGCCCCAGCATTTT.

V and J are TRBV27 and TRBJ2-2; 8 bases agree with TRBD1. Germline V gene data show CDR1 as MNHEY and CDR2 as SMNVEV (reference sequence). The CDR3 contains 17 residues. Trimming removed 3 bases from V and 1 base from J; junction bases left unmatched: 7. The CDR3 region is CASSFRPGTGNTGELFF. CDR3 coding DNA: TGTGCCAGCAGTTTTCGACCGGGGACAGGGAACACCGGGGAGCTGTTTTTT.

CDR3 sequence: CASSSRRGNEQFF. As DNA, the CDR3 is TGTGCCAGCAGCTCAAGGAGAGGTAATGAGCAGTTCTTC. The chain has TRBV7-9 and TRBJ2-1; D uncertain. Germline V gives CDR1 SEHNR, CDR2 FQNEAQ (reference sequence). Trimming took 4 bases from V and 7 from J, leaving 11 bases between them. The CDR3 spans 13 residues.

The chain carries TRBV19 and TRBJ1-5, with TRBD1 matching 8 bases. Unmatched junction bases numbered 5, after V lost 5 bases and J lost 2 bases. The CDR3 runs 15 residues. CDR1 and CDR2 from the germline V gene are LNHDA and SQIVND (reference sequence). The CDR3 DNA reads TGTGCCAGTAGTTCCAGGGGGCTCCGCAATCAGCCCCAGCATTTT. Amino acid sequence: CASSSRGLRNQPQHF. The complete variable domain, with remaining parts taken from reference TRBV19 and TRBJ1-5, reads DGGITQSPKYLFRKEGQNVTLSCEQNLNHDAMYWYRQDPGQGLRLIYYSQIVNDFQKGDIAEGYSVSREKKESFPLTVTSAQKNPTAFYLCASSSRGLRNQPQHFGDGTRLSIL.

This chain links TRBV19 with TRBJ1-4; the D is unclear. The CDR3 contains 15 residues. With 3 bases removed from V and 1 base from J, the gap between germline ends came to 9 bases. Germline lookup yields CDR1 LNHDA and CDR2 SQIVND (reference sequence). The CDR3 loop is CASSMYSGTNEKLFF. The CDR3 region has the DNA TGTGCCAGTAGTATGTATAGCGGAACTAATGAAAAACTGTTTTTT. The full variable domain, in which reference TRBV19 and TRBJ1-4 provide the parts outside the CDR3, is DGGITQSPKYLFRKEGQNVTLSCEQNLNHDAMYWYRQDPGQGLRLIYYSQIVNDFQKGDIAEGYSVSREKKESFPLTVTSAQKNPTAFYLCASSMYSGTNEKLFFGSGTQLSVL.

The V gene is TRBV9, the J gene TRBJ2-3; a weak D match, TRBD2 (5 bases). With 0 bases removed from V and 1 base from J, the gap between germline ends came to 12 bases. Germline loops: CDR1 SGDLS, CDR2 YYNGEE. The CDR3 length is 16 residues. CDR3 sequence reads: CASSVGPSFRTDTQYF. CDR3 sequence (DNA): TGTGCCAGCAGCGTAGGGCCTAGCTTTCGCACAGATACGCAGTATTTT.

The chain joins TRBV29-1 to TRBJ2-1, with D possibly matching TRBD1 (6 bases). The V end was cut by 4 bases, the J end by 5 bases, with 9 bases between. Germline V gene data show CDR1 as SQVTM and CDR2 as ANQGSEA. This CDR3 spans 12 amino acids. The CDR3 DNA reads TGCAGCGTTGCCCGGACAGACAATGAGCAGTTCTTC. Translated: CSVARTDNEQFF.

The J gene is TRBJ2-1, the V gene TRBV28, with D tentatively TRBD2 (5 bases). The germline V gene has CDR1 MDHEN and CDR2 SYDVKM. This CDR3 spans 16 amino acids. Deletions cut 4 bases from V and 7 bases from J, with 20 bases between. The CDR3 coding sequence is TGTGCCAGCAGTTCCAGGACTCAGGATTTTAGGAATGAGCAGTTCTTC. Its translation is CASSSRTQDFRNEQFF. Looking up the rest from reference TRBV28 and TRBJ2-1 gives the full variable domain: DVKVTQSSRYLVKRTGEKVFLECVQDMDHENMFWYRQDPGLGLRLIYFSYDVKMKEKGDIPEGYSVSREKKERFSLILESASTNQTSMYLCASSSRTQDFRNEQFFGPGTRLTVL.

This clone occurred once. The chain is built from TRBV5-6 and TRBJ1-1; possibly TRBD1 for D (5 bases). With 3 bases removed from V and 1 base from J, the gap between germline ends came to 7 bases. The CDR3 loop spans 13 amino acids. The V gene's germline CDR1 is SGHDT and CDR2 YYEEEE. CDR3 protein: CASSYRGNTEAFF. CDR3 sequence (DNA): TGTGCCAGCAGCTATAGGGGGAACACTGAAGCTTTCTTT.